The 20 T cell receptor beta chains listed next were all sequenced from one sample in a study of blood T cells in healthy people across ages. For the second PCR, which ran for about 7 to 11 cycles, a sample-barcoded 5' primer and a J-beta primer mix were used. Using its own MiXCR run on the 5' RACE reads, TCRdb lists one record per CDR3 protein. The profile shows under 800,000 distinct CDR3 sequences, 20% to 25% of them singletons. The sequenced material came from blood. The receptors here all came from a man in his sixties or seventies in good health.

This clonotype was counted only a few times. The V and J genes are TRBV5-1 and TRBJ2-3, with TRBD2 as a possible D gene (6 bases). V lost 4 bases to trimming and J lost 4 bases, with 16 bases between them. Looked up from germline, CDR1 is SGHRS and CDR2 is YFSETQ. The CDR3 extends over 15 amino acids. The CDR3 coding sequence is TGCGCCAGCAGCGTGGACGGAGGGGCCGCAGATACGCAGTATTTT. Translation gives CASSVDGGAADTQYF.

The genes are TRBV28 and TRBJ2-2; 10 nucleotides agree with TRBD1. V gave up 4 bases and J gave up 8 bases; unmatched junction bases: 16. This CDR3 region has 18 residues. CDR1 is MDHEN, CDR2 SYDVKM, per germline. Here the CDR3 reads CASSSPPFGTGVSGELFF. CDR3 nucleotides: TGTGCCAGCAGTTCCCCCCCCTTTGGGACAGGGGTTTCAGGGGAGCTGTTTTTT.

This clonotype was seen a handful of times. The chain is built from TRBV28 and TRBJ2-5; D is uncertain. The J call is doubtful: the DNA matches TRBJ2-1 better. This CDR3 comprises 11 residues. CDR1 is MDHEN, CDR2 SYDVKM, per germline. Here the CDR3 DNA reads TGTGCCAGCAGTAACGTTGGTGAGCAGTTCTTC. This encodes CASSNVGEQFF.

The chain links TRBV24-1 to TRBJ2-1; 8 nucleotides match TRBD1. Per germline, CDR1 KGHDR and CDR2 SFDVKD. The ends lost 4 bases at V and 0 bases at J; junction bases unmatched: 4. The length of the CDR3 is 16 residues. The CDR3 sequence: CATSDRTGSSYNEQFF. DNA for the CDR3: TGTGCCACCAGTGACCGGACAGGGAGCTCCTACAATGAGCAGTTCTTC.

This clonotype was detected ten times or more. The chain recombines TRBV20-1 with TRBJ2-1, with 8 nucleotides matching TRBD2. The germline V gene encodes CDR1 DFQATT and CDR2 SNEGSKA (reference sequence). The trim removed 5 bases at V and 8 bases at J, leaving 17 bases unmatched. The length of the CDR3 is 16 residues. The CDR3 nucleotides are TGCAGTGCTCCCCCCGGTGGGAGCGGGAGAAGGGATGAGCAGTTCTTC. Its protein product is CSAPPGGSGRRDEQFF.

The V and J genes are TRBV28 and TRBJ1-5, with unresolved D. CDR1 is MDHEN and CDR2 is SYDVKM in the germline V gene. This CDR3 comprises 14 residues. V was shortened by 3 bases and J by 0 bases, with 6 bases between the two germline ends. CDR3 sequence (DNA): TGTGCCAGCAGTTTTGAATATAGCAATCAGCCCCAGCATTTT. Protein: CASSFEYSNQPQHF.

This clonotype turned up a few times. V and J are TRBV20-1 and TRBJ1-4, with 7 bases lining up with TRBD1. The CDR3 loop spans 15 amino acids. Germline values: CDR1 DFQATT, CDR2 SNEGSKA (reference sequence). The trim removed 3 bases at V and 0 bases at J, leaving 4 bases unmatched. CDR3 loop: CSARGTAATNEKLFF. In DNA form, the CDR3 reads TGCAGTGCTAGGGGGACAGCAGCAACTAATGAAAAACTGTTTTTT.

This clonotype was detected only a few times. The chain links TRBV20-1 to TRBJ2-3; unclear D gene. Germline CDR1 DFQATT, CDR2 SNEGSKA (reference sequence). Trimming left V 2 bases short and J 4 bases short, with 13 bases between. There are 14 residues in the CDR3. Here the CDR3 reads CSARRQAGADTQYF. The CDR3 DNA reads as TGCAGTGCTAGAAGGCAGGCAGGCGCAGATACGCAGTATTTT.

This rearrangement joins TRBV28 to TRBJ1-3, with D uncertain. CDR3 length equals 16 residues. Per germline, CDR1 MDHEN and CDR2 SYDVKM. V gave up 4 bases and J gave up 0 bases, with 13 bases separating them. CDR3 residues: CASSSPNVHSGNTIYF. The CDR3 coding sequence is TGTGCCAGCAGTTCCCCCAATGTTCACTCTGGAAACACCATATATTTT.

The chain links TRBV7-3 to TRBJ2-4; no reliable D call. The CDR3 runs 13 residues. V gave up 1 base and J gave up 9 bases, with 10 bases separating them. CDR1 and CDR2 from the germline V gene are SGHTA and FQGTGA. The CDR3 coding sequence is TGTGCCAGCAGCTTAAATCCCCAAGGCATTCAGTACTTC. Encoded protein: CASSLNPQGIQYF. The variable domain in full, completed from reference TRBV7-3 and TRBJ2-4, reads GAGVSQTPSNKVTEKGKYVELRCDPISGHTALYWYRQSLGQGPEFLIYFQGTGAADDSGLPNDRFFAVRPEGSVSTLKIQRTERGDSAVYLCASSLNPQGIQYFGAGTRLSVL.

V and J are TRBV5-4 and TRBJ2-5, with no clear D. Germline CDR1 is SGHNT and CDR2 is YYREEE (reference sequence). The germline V and J ends were trimmed by 4 bases and 7 bases, with 14 bases remaining between them. The CDR3 length is 13 residues. CDR3 nucleotides: TGTGCCAGCAGCCAAAGTAGGGATGGGACCCAGTACTTC. This encodes CASSQSRDGTQYF.

The sample holds many counts of this clonotype. This chain uses TRBV29-1 with TRBJ1-2; 7 bases map to TRBD1. CDR1 and CDR2 from the germline V gene are SQVTM and ANQGSEA. This CDR3 has 13 residues. Trimming cost V 1 base and J 4 bases; bases outside gene matches: 3. CDR3 in DNA: TGCAGCGTTGAAGTCGCAGGGGGCTATGGCTACACCTTC. This gives the protein CSVEVAGGYGYTF.

CDR3 nucleotides: TGTGCCAGCAGTACCCGACAGGAGCTCATGAACACTGAAGCTTTCTTT. This codes for CASSTRQELMNTEAFF. The V gene is TRBV27, the J gene TRBJ1-1, with a weak D call TRBD1 (6 bases). The CDR3 runs to 16 residues. Trimming shortened V by 5 bases and J by 0 bases, and 16 bases separated the two germline ends. Germline lookup yields CDR1 MNHEY and CDR2 SMNVEV (reference sequence).

There are many counts of this clonotype. The junction shows a germline mismatch at one end, possibly a read error. For the CDR3, the DNA is TGTGCCAGCAGTTTAGCAGGGGTCACTGAAGCTTTCTTT. It codes for CASSLAGVTEAFF. The J gene is TRBJ1-1, the V gene TRBV5-1; D is possibly TRBD1 (6 bases). The V gene's germline CDR1 is SGHRS and CDR2 YFSETQ. CDR3 length: 13 residues.

This clonotype was picked up a small number of times. J is TRBJ2-4 and V is TRBV10-3, with 10 bases lining up with TRBD1. J was trimmed by 0 bases and V by 7 bases; bases with no gene match: 9. The germline CDR1 and CDR2 sequences are ENHRY and SYGVKD. The CDR3 covers 17 residues. The CDR3 is CAITGQGGTLAKNIQYF. CDR3 in DNA: TGTGCCATCACTGGACAGGGGGGAACTCTAGCCAAAAACATTCAGTACTTC.

There are a few counts of this clonotype. The V call is TRBV7-2, the J call TRBJ2-1; no clear D. CDR3 length: 13 amino acids. Trimming cost V 4 bases and J 7 bases, with 11 bases left between them. Germline lookup yields CDR1 SGHTA and CDR2 FQGNSA. CDR3 nucleotide sequence: TGTGCCAGCAGCTCAGGCCCCACTAATGAGCAGTTCTTC. As protein: CASSSGPTNEQFF.

This clonotype was seen only a few times. V usage is TRBV20-1 and J usage is TRBJ2-4, with 7 bases matching TRBD1. The CDR3 totals 15 residues. Germline trimming cut 3 bases from V and 1 base from J; bases unmatched to any gene: 6. The germline V gene encodes CDR1 DFQATT and CDR2 SNEGSKA (reference sequence). The CDR3 coding sequence is TGCAGTGCTAGCGTTACAGGGGTTGCCAAAAACATTCAGTACTTC. Amino acids: CSASVTGVAKNIQYF.

This clonotype was detected only a few times. V is TRBV10-2 and J is TRBJ2-2, with D tentatively TRBD2 (6 bases). The V gene's germline CDR1 is WSHSY and CDR2 SAAADI. Trimming stripped 3 bases from V and 2 bases from J, with 10 bases between. There are 15 residues in the CDR3. The CDR3 is CASSEGAGNTGELFF. CDR3 in DNA: TGCGCCAGCAGTGAAGGAGCGGGTAACACCGGGGAGCTGTTTTTT.

The chain couples TRBV5-4 to TRBJ2-3; 8 nucleotides agree with TRBD2. The J segment lost 0 bases and the V segment lost 4 bases, leaving 7 bases of the junction unmatched. Germline CDR1 and CDR2: SGHNT and YYREEE (reference sequence). The CDR3 sequence is 16 residues long. CDR3 in amino acids: CASSTLAGTSTDTQYF. As DNA, the CDR3 is TGTGCCAGCAGCACCCTAGCGGGTACTAGCACAGATACGCAGTATTTT.

This clonotype came up a few times. The chain recombines TRBV5-5 with TRBJ1-1; tentative D call: TRBD1 (6 bases). Germline CDR1 and CDR2: SGHKS and YYEKEE (reference sequence). The CDR3 is made up of 14 amino acids. With 4 bases removed from V and 3 bases from J, the gap between germline ends came to 13 bases. The CDR3 DNA is TGTGCCAGCAGCCAAACAGGGATGGACACTGAAGCTTTCTTT. As protein: CASSQTGMDTEAFF.